This TCR beta chain was identified during a study of Graves' ophthalmopathy and Graves' hyperthyroidism. Broader study findings: Blood shared most expanded thyroid clonotypes above 0.001 frequency.

The length of the CDR3 is 14 residues. With 3 bases removed from V and 1 base from J, the gap between germline ends came to 10 bases. Turning to this clonotype: Its cognate antigen is unknown.

PBMCs were density-gradient isolated from approximately 10 ml fresh blood. The authors amplified TCR beta CDR3 regions, and they did so from RNA transcripts for repertoire sequencing. First-round RT-PCR employed HTBI primers, with a second-round multiplex PCR after it. TCRdb re-called the multiplex PCR reads through MiXCR, storing one row per CDR3 protein. The table shows hundreds of thousands of distinct CDR3 sequences, with about 20% occurring only once. The sequence derives from a woman under 30 with stable Graves' hyperthyroidism. Some clones in this sample may be carry-over from other donors' samples. Source material: peripheral blood. The chain carries TRBV12-3 or TRBV12-4 and TRBJ2-7; possible D gene TRBD1, 5 bases. CDR3: CASSLTDTSYEQYF. The CDR3 coding sequence is TGTGCCAGCAGTTTGACAGATACTTCCTACGAGCAGTACTTC.